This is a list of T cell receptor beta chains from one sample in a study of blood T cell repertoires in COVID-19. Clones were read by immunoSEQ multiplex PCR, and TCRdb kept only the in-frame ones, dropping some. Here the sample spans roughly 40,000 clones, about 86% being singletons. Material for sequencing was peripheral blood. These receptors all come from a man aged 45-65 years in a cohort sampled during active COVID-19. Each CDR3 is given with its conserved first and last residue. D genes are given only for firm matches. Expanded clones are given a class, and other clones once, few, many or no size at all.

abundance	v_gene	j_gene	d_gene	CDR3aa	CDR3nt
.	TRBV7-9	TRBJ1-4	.	CASSFGGVATNEKLFF	TGTGCCAGCAGCTTCGGAGGGGTTGCAACTAATGAAAAACTGTTTTTT
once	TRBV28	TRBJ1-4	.	CASTPKSTGDNEKLFF	TGTGCCAGCACGCCCAAATCGACGGGTGATAATGAAAAACTGTTTTTT
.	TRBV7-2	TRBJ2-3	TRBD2	CASSGLANPSTDTQYF	TGTGCCAGCAGCGGACTAGCGAACCCTAGCACAGATACGCAGTATTTT
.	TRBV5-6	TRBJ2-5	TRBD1	CASSGQGEETQYF	TGTGCCAGCAGCGGACAGGGGGAAGAGACCCAGTACTTC
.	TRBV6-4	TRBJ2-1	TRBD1	CASSDSPDRENEQFF	TGTGCCAGCAGTGACTCCCCGGACAGGGAAAATGAGCAGTTCTTC
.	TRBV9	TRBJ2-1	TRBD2	CASSPLAGGVDEQFF	TGTGCCAGCAGCCCACTAGCGGGAGGGGTTGATGAGCAGTTCTTC
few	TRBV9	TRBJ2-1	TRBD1	CASSVAPGQGAREQFF	TGTGCCAGCAGCGTAGCCCCAGGACAGGGGGCGAGGGAGCAGTTCTTC
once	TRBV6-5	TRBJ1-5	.	CASRQQGIVPQHF	TGTGCCAGCAGACAACAGGGTATAGTGCCCCAGCATTTT
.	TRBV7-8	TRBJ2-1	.	CASSGYEQFF	TGTGCCAGCAGCGGCTATGAGCAGTTCTTC
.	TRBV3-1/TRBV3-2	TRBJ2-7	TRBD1	CASSQDQGQGSYEQYF	TGTGCCAGCAGCCAAGATCAGGGACAGGGCTCCTACGAGCAGTACTTC
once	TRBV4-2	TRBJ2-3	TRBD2	CASSQTSGRRDTQYF	TGTGCCAGCAGCCAAACTAGCGGGCGGAGAGATACGCAGTATTTT
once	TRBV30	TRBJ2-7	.	CAWSVRWRLERDEQYF	TGTGCCTGGAGTGTACGGTGGCGTTTGGAGAGAGACGAGCAGTACTTC
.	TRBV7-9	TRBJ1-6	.	CASSLARANSPLHF	TGTGCCAGCAGCTTAGCCAGGGCTAATTCACCCCTCCACTTT
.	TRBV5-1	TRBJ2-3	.	CASSPPVVLTDTQYF	TGCGCCAGCAGCCCCCCGGTAGTCCTCACAGATACGCAGTATTTT
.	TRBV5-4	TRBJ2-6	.	CASSPDRSGANVLTF	TGTGCCAGCAGCCCGGACAGATCTGGGGCCAACGTCCTGACTTTC
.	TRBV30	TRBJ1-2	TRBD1	CAWSKGARGYTF	TGTGCCTGGAGCAAGGGGGCGCGTGGCTACACCTTC
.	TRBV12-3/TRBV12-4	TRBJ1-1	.	CASRLQGHTEAFF	TGTGCCAGCAGGCTCCAGGGTCACACTGAAGCTTTCTTT
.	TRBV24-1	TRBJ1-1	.	CATSDRTGTEAFF	TGTGCCACCAGTGACCGGACGGGAACTGAAGCTTTCTTT
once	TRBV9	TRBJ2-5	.	CASSYLGETAQGETQYF	TGTGCCAGCAGCTATTTGGGCGAGACAGCCCAAGGGGAGACCCAGTACTTC
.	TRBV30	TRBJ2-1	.	CAWGEILSNEQFF	TGTGCCTGGGGGGAGATCCTGAGCAATGAGCAGTTCTTC
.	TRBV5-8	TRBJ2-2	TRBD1	CASSPTGGTGELFF	TGTGCCAGCAGCCCTACAGGGGGAACCGGGGAGCTGTTTTTT